Sequencing of this T cell receptor beta chain was carried out in a study of T cell changes during pregnancy in multiple sclerosis. Repertoires were generated with immunoSEQ multiplex PCR, while TCRdb's copy carries only in-frame clones and drops some. The table records tens of thousands of clones, about nine tenths of them present only once. Germline-derived CDR1 and CDR2 are LGHNA and YSLEER. Trimming took 7 bases from V and 3 from J; bases not matched to a gene: 6. This CDR3 comprises 15 residues. The sample here was peripheral blood, taken after pregnancy. The sequence was collected from a female donor in good health, enrolled as a control in a pregnancy study. The chain couples TRBV4-3 to TRBJ2-1, with 10 positions matching TRBD2. The CDR3 DNA reads TGCGCCAGCAAAACAGGACTAGCGGACTACAATGAGCAGTTCTTC. Translating gives CASKTGLADYNEQFF.